These T cell receptor beta chains were read from a single sample in a study of blood T cell repertoires in COVID-19. Produced via immunoSEQ multiplex PCR; TCRdb's table is partial and in-frame only. In the table there are 200,000 or so clones, approximately 90% of which are singletons. The specimen sequenced was peripheral blood. These receptors were obtained from a man aged 60 to 75 with COVID-19, enrolled during active disease. Both conserved end residues are part of each CDR3. The D gene is left open where the match is weak. A clone size is listed for some rows: how often the clone was seen (once, few, many), or a class if it is expanded.

length	D	V	size	J	DNA	CDR3
15	TRBD2	TRBV11-2	-	TRBJ2-7	TGTGCCAGCAGCCGAGGTAGCGGGGGGCCCTACGAGCAGTACTTC	CASSRGSGGPYEQYF
13	-	TRBV18	-	TRBJ2-7	TGTGCCAGCTCACCTGGACTGAACTACGAGCAGTACTTC	CASSPGLNYEQYF
14	-	TRBV6-2/TRBV6-3	-	TRBJ1-5	TGTGCCAGCGGCCCGAATAGGAGGGGTCAGCCCCAGCATTTT	CASGPNRRGQPQHF
14	-	TRBV27	-	TRBJ1-2	TGTGCCAGCAGTTTTTCCGGGACACACCATGGCTACACCTTC	CASSFSGTHHGYTF
14	-	TRBV29-1	-	TRBJ2-7	TGCAGCGATTCGACGAGGGGGTGCTCCTACGAGCAGTACTTC	CSDSTRGCSYEQYF
14	-	TRBV6-5	-	TRBJ1-4	TGTGCCAGCAGTTACGGGGGGGCCTGGGAAAAACTGTTTTTT	CASSYGGAWEKLFF
16	-	TRBV18	-	TRBJ1-2	TGTGCCAGCTCACCATATGGCGGCAAGGTGGAATATGGCTACACCTTC	CASSPYGGKVEYGYTF
13	-	TRBV3-1/TRBV3-2	-	TRBJ1-2	TGTGCCAGCAGCCACGACAGTAACTATGGCTACACCTTC	CASSHDSNYGYTF
16	TRBD2	TRBV4-1	-	TRBJ2-1	TGCGCCAGCAGCCAATTAGCGGGGCCCTCCTACAATGAGCAGTTCTTC	CASSQLAGPSYNEQFF
13	TRBD2	TRBV18	-	TRBJ2-1	TGTGCCAGCTCTCCCGGGACTATCAATGAGCAGTTCTTC	CASSPGTINEQFF
16	TRBD2	TRBV11-3	-	TRBJ2-7	TGTGCCAGCAGCCTCGGGACTAGCGGGGGAGTCTACGAGCAGTACTTC	CASSLGTSGGVYEQYF
15	TRBD2	TRBV6-5	few	TRBJ2-1	TGTGCCAGCAGAGCTAGCGGGGGGAGGAAGAATGAGCAGTTCTTC	CASRASGGRKNEQFF
12	TRBD1	TRBV30	-	TRBJ1-6	TGTGCCTGGGAGACAGGGTATTCACCCCTCCACTTT	CAWETGYSPLHF
16	TRBD1	TRBV5-6	-	TRBJ1-5	TGTGCCAGCAGCTCGGTGACAGGGGCCATCAATCAGCCCCAGCATTTT	CASSSVTGAINQPQHF
15	TRBD1	TRBV5-4	-	TRBJ1-2	TGTGCCAGCAGCTTGGACCGGGGACAGATCGATGGCTACACCTTC	CASSLDRGQIDGYTF
15	TRBD2	TRBV9	-	TRBJ2-1	TGTGCCAGCAGCGTGACTAGCGGGGGAGTCGATGAGCAGTTCTTC	CASSVTSGGVDEQFF
15	TRBD2	TRBV29-1	-	TRBJ2-1	TGCAGCGTCGTGGTTGCTAGCGGGAGTATGAATGAGCAGTTCTTC	CSVVVASGSMNEQFF
11	-	TRBV29-1	-	TRBJ1-2	TGCAGCGCTAGCCGGGACAAAGGCTACACCTTC	CSASRDKGYTF
15	TRBD2	TRBV6-5	-	TRBJ2-1	TGTGCCAGCACTGCACTAGCGGGAGGATACAATGAGCAGTTCTTC	CASTALAGGYNEQFF
15	-	TRBV7-6	-	TRBJ2-1	TGTGCCAGCAGCTTAGCGACAAGGACTTACAATGAGCAGTTCTTC	CASSLATRTYNEQFF